This T cell receptor beta chain appears in the sequencing data of a study of blood T cell repertoires in COVID-19. Across the whole study: Material from acute and convalescent COVID-19 was sourced from the United States, Italy and Spain.

From germline, CDR1 is LNHNV and CDR2 YYDKDF (reference sequence). This CDR3 region has 17 residues. Trimming cost V 0 bases and J 2 bases; bases outside gene matches: 6. Seattle's enrolled individuals joined amid active infection and were then monitored longitudinally. Original data processing: Amplified reference gene primers provided the basis for estimating nucleated cell counts. The method was immunoSEQ multiplex PCR; TCRdb's version includes in-frame clones alone and lacks a portion of them. V and J calls and clone size come straight from that table; D and trimming were deduced from the DNA. This sample has more than 85,000 clones, with approximately 90% found just once.

The gene calls are TRBV15 and TRBJ2-1; TRBD2 matches at 8 bases. This clonotype was obtained from a human donor with COVID-19, enrolled during active disease. The donor label of this sample is uncertain. The sample comprised peripheral blood. The chain's CDR3 is CATSRDPGGPTYNEQFF. The CDR3 nucleotides read TGTGCCACCAGCAGAGATCCGGGAGGGCCCACCTACAATGAGCAGTTCTTC.